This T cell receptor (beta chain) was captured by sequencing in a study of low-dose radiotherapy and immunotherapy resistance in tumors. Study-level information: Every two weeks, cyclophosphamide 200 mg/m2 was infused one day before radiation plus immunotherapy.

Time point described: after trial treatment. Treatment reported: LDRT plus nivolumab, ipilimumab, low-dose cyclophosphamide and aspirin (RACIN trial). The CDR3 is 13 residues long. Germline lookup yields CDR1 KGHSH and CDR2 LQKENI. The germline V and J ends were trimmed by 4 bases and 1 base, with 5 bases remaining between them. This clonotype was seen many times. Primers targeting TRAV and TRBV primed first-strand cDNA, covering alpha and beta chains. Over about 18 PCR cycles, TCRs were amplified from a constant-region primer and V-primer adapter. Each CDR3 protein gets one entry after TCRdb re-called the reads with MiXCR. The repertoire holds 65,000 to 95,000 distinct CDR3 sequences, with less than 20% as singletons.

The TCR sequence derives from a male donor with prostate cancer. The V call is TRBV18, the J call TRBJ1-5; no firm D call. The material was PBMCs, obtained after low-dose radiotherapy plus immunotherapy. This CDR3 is CASSRESNQPQHF. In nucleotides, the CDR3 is TGTGCCAGCTCACGGGAGAGCAATCAGCCCCAGCATTTT.